This is a list of T cell receptor beta chains from one sample in a study of T-cell reconstitution after alpha-beta-depleted transplantation in children. TCRdb re-derived calls from the PCR reads in MiXCR, one entry per CDR3 protein. The sample includes 240,000 or so distinct CDR3 sequences, about 12% of them seen just once. Sequencing was performed on PBMCs from the stem cell graft donor, taken from the stem cell graft. These receptors originate from a human donor who donated a stem cell graft to a child with acute lymphoblastic leukemia. The CDR3 runs from the conserved cysteine through the conserved F or W. Each record gives: clone size, V gene, J gene, D gene, CDR3 DNA, CDR3 protein. The D gene is left open where the match is weak. Clone size is shown for a subset of rows, as once, few, many or a class of expanded clone.

NA	TRBV6-8	TRBJ2-1	NA	TGTGCCAGCAGTTACGAGGATGAGCAGTTCTTC	CASSYEDEQFF
many	TRBV7-2	TRBJ1-2	TRBD1	TGTGCCAGCAGTCCTCAGGGGGCCTTTCTAGGCTACACCTTC	CASSPQGAFLGYTF
NA	TRBV19	TRBJ2-1	TRBD2	TGTGCCAGTAGGCCGAAAGGGACTAGCGGTTACAATGAGCAGTTCTTC	CASRPKGTSGYNEQFF
many	TRBV29-1	TRBJ1-2	TRBD1	TGCAGCGTTGAAGGTTACAGGGGGCGAACGGACTATGGCTACACCTTC	CSVEGYRGRTDYGYTF
few	TRBV20-1	TRBJ2-3	NA	TGCAGTGGGGGGACCTTCGAGGATACGCAGTATTTT	CSGGTFEDTQYF
few	TRBV20-1	TRBJ2-7	NA	TGCAGTGCTAGAGAGTCCGGGGACGGTGTTTACGAGCAGTACTTC	CSARESGDGVYEQYF
NA	TRBV6-2/TRBV6-3	TRBJ2-7	TRBD2	TGTGCCAGCAGCCTAACTAGCGATCTCTCCTACGAGCAGTACTTC	CASSLTSDLSYEQYF
many	TRBV11-2	TRBJ2-5	TRBD2	TGTGCCAGCAGCTTAGAATCCCTCTATAGCGGGGCAGAGACCCAGTACTTC	CASSLESLYSGAETQYF
many	TRBV5-5	TRBJ1-4	NA	TGTGCCAGCAGCCGTCCCGGACGCCCGAATGAAAAACTGTTTTTT	CASSRPGRPNEKLFF
many	TRBV4-1	TRBJ2-1	TRBD2	TGCGCCAGCAGCCGATTACTAGCGGGGGGCAATGAGCAGTTCTTC	CASSRLLAGGNEQFF
many	TRBV27	TRBJ1-2	TRBD1	TGTGCCAGCAGTTTAATGCGGACAGGGGACGGCTACACCTTC	CASSLMRTGDGYTF
many	TRBV2	TRBJ2-2	TRBD1	TGTGCCAGCAGCCCCAGGGGGCCAGGGAACACCGGGGAGCTGTTTTTT	CASSPRGPGNTGELFF
many	TRBV11-2	TRBJ2-7	NA	TGTGCCAGCAGCACCCGGGCAGGGGGGATAAACGAGCAGTACTTC	CASSTRAGGINEQYF
many	TRBV7-2	TRBJ2-2	TRBD2	TGTGCCAGCAGCAAGCGGGGGGCGAACACCGGGGAGCTGTTTTTT	CASSKRGANTGELFF
many	TRBV10-3	TRBJ2-1	NA	TGTGCCATCCGGTTTATAGCTGGGGACGAGCAGTTCTTC	CAIRFIAGDEQFF
NA	TRBV20-1	TRBJ2-7	NA	TGCAGTGCTAGAGACTCAAACTGGATATTTTACGAGCAGTACTTC	CSARDSNWIFYEQYF
many	TRBV15	TRBJ1-1	NA	TGTGCCACCAGCAGAGATCCCCTGAACACTGAAGCTTTCTTT	CATSRDPLNTEAFF
many	TRBV5-5	TRBJ2-1	NA	TGTGCCAGCCGCTCGGGACCGACCTACAATGAGCAGTTCTTC	CASRSGPTYNEQFF